This TCR beta chain emerged from a study of cytomegalovirus exposure and HLA in healthy donors. Study-wide results and limits: Some V segments, TRBV6-2 and TRBV6-3 among them, were indistinguishable and were therefore excluded. Solely CMV serostatus was available to characterize immune exposure.

This CDR3 contains 14 residues. CDR1 is SGHTA and CDR2 is FQGNSA in the germline V gene. V lost 7 bases and J lost 6, with 19 bases in between. Primers: 60 Vbeta forward and 13 Jbeta reverse. Sequencing used immunoSEQ multiplex PCR; TCRdb keeps in-frame clones, though not all of them. This table has 70,000 or so clones, roughly 68% appearing once. All the people who gave samples were healthy bone marrow donors. Concerning this clone: Its antigen is not known.

The sequenced sample consisted of PBMCs. The sequence derives from a woman in her forties or fifties in good health and CMV-seronegative. The chain links TRBV7-2 to TRBJ2-7; tentatively, D is TRBD2 (5 bases). This chain's CDR3 is CASTPTGNLGEQYF. CDR3 nucleotide sequence: TGTGCCAGCACCCCGACCGGGAACTTAGGCGAGCAGTACTTC.